This TCR beta chain originates from a study of OX40 agonist ivuxolimab in advanced cancers. Details on this clone: Its target is not known.

Study-level points and caveats: People who partly responded at 0.1-3.0 mg/kg had some of the least clonal expansion seen.

Sequenced by immunoSEQ multiplex PCR; TCRdb stores in-frame clones only, minus some. The sample has fewer than 85,000 clones, around four fifths seen once. The CDR3 consists of 15 residues. Germline V gene sequence: CDR1 MNHEY, CDR2 SMNVEV (reference sequence). V dropped 6 bases and J dropped 4; count of bases not matched to a gene: 7. The sample consisted of CD4+ or CD8+ T cells sorted from blood, taken in a trial of the OX40 agonist ivuxolimab. The receptor comes from an adult with an advanced solid tumor such as melanoma, head and neck, liver or kidney cancer. The V call is TRBV27, the J call TRBJ2-1; 9 nucleotides line up with TRBD1. The CDR3 DNA reads TGTGCCAGCAGAAAACAGGGGGCACAATACAATGAGCAGTTCTTC. Its translation is CASRKQGAQYNEQFF.